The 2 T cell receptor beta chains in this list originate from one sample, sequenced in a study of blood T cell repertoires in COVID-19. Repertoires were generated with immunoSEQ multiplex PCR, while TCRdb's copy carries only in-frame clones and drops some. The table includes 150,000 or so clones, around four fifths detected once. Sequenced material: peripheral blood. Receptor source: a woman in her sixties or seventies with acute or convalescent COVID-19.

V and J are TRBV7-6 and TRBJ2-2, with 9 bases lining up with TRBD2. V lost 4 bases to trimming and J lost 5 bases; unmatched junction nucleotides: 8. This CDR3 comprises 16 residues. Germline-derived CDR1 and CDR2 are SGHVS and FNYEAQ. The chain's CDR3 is CASSYIAGVVTGELFF. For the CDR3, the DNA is TGTGCCAGCAGCTATATAGCGGGGGTCGTGACCGGGGAGCTGTTTTTT.

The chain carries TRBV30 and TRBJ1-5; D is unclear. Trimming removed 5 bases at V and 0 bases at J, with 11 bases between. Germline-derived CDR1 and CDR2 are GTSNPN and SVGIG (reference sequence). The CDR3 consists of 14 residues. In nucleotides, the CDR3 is TGTGCCTGGGGGGAGGGTCATAGCAATCAGCCCCAGCATTTT. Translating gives CAWGEGHSNQPQHF.